Below are 12 T cell receptor beta chains sequenced from a single sample in a study of PD-1 blockade in classical Hodgkin lymphoma. The method was immunoSEQ multiplex PCR; TCRdb's version includes in-frame clones alone and lacks a portion of them. The data contain about 24,000 clones, about 74% of them singletons. Each patient experienced a relapse that followed autologous stem cell transplantation, and brentuximab vedotin exposure varied. Source: peripheral blood mononuclear cells (PBMCs), taken before the second cycle of nivolumab. The receptors here all came from a human donor with classical Hodgkin lymphoma.

This clone was recorded a few times. The chain joins TRBV19 to TRBJ2-1, with 16 bases identical to TRBD2. V lost 3 bases and J lost 8; bases outside the gene matches: 4. This CDR3 is 16 amino acids long. Per the germline V gene, CDR1 is LNHDA and CDR2 is SQIVND (reference sequence). CDR3 protein: CASSMGLAGGRDEQFF. CDR3 DNA sequence: TGTGCCAGTAGTATGGGACTAGCGGGAGGGAGGGATGAGCAGTTCTTC.

The V call is TRBV28, the J call TRBJ2-2; D is unresolved. Germline V CDR1 and CDR2: MDHEN, SYDVKM. The CDR3 runs to 12 residues. The V gene lost 2 bases and the J gene lost 7 bases, with 5 bases spanning the gap. Here the CDR3 DNA reads TGTGCCAGCAGTTTAGTAATCGGGGAGCTGTTTTTT. It codes for CASSLVIGELFF.

Sample share makes this clone large. The V and J genes are TRBV2 and TRBJ2-7; D is unresolved. Between the trimmed V and J ends, which lost 8 bases and 2 bases, there was a span of 19 bases. This CDR3 region has 15 residues. In germline, CDR1 is SNHLY, CDR2 FYNNEI. The CDR3 sequence is CASSYEAGPTYEQYF. The CDR3 DNA reads as TGTGCCAGCTCGTATGAAGCCGGGCCAACCTACGAGCAGTACTTC.

The sample holds a few counts of this clone. The gene calls are TRBV28 and TRBJ2-1; 12 bases map to TRBD2. The CDR3 runs 17 residues. J was trimmed by 9 bases and V by 4 bases; bases with no gene match: 13. Per the germline V gene, CDR1 is MDHEN and CDR2 is SYDVKM. The CDR3, as DNA: TGTGCCAGCAGTTCCCCCCGACTAGCGGGAGAAGGTAGTGAGCAGTTCTTC. The encoded protein is CASSSPRLAGEGSEQFF.

This clone was seen a handful of times. V usage is TRBV6-1 and J usage is TRBJ2-5; D remains ambiguous. Germline values: CDR1 MNHNS, CDR2 SASEGT. The V and J ends lost 4 bases and 1 base respectively, with 10 bases between them. This CDR3 contains 14 residues. The chain's CDR3 is CASSAIEVQETQYF. CDR3 sequence (DNA): TGTGCCAGCAGTGCAATAGAAGTCCAAGAGACCCAGTACTTC.

This chain uses TRBV7-8 with TRBJ2-1; D possibly uses TRBD1 or TRBD2 (5 bases each). The CDR3 spans 14 residues. Germline lookup yields CDR1 SGHVS and CDR2 FQNEAQ. Between the trimmed V and J ends, which lost 5 bases and 11 bases, there was a span of 19 bases. CDR3 sequence reads: CASSQQTEGLKQFF. Here the CDR3 DNA reads TGTGCCAGCAGCCAGCAGACTGAGGGGCTTAAGCAGTTCTTC.

CDR3 nucleotides: TGTGCCAGCAGCGATGGACCGCTGGGCACAGATACGCAGTATTTT. Amino acid sequence: CASSDGPLGTDTQYF. The genes are TRBV5-4 and TRBJ2-3; D is uncertain. V gave up 4 bases and J gave up 1 base, with 13 bases separating them. Germline-derived CDR1 and CDR2 are SGHNT and YYREEE (reference sequence). The length of the CDR3 is 15 residues.

The chain employs TRBV4-1 and TRBJ2-7; no clear D. V was clipped by 3 bases and J by 3 bases, with 24 bases between them. The length of the CDR3 is 18 residues. Looked up from germline, CDR1 is MGHRA and CDR2 is YSYEKL. The CDR3 sequence is CASSQFDFLGGAIYEQYF. For the CDR3, the DNA is TGCGCCAGCAGCCAGTTCGATTTTCTGGGCGGAGCAATCTACGAGCAGTACTTC.

The rearrangement joins TRBV4-2 to TRBJ2-7, with TRBD2 matching over 7 bases. With V trimmed by 0 bases and J by 4 bases, 6 bases remained unmatched. CDR3 length equals 15 residues. Germline CDR1 and CDR2: LGHNA and YNFKEQ. The CDR3 sequence is CASSQEPSGDYEQYF. The CDR3 DNA is TGTGCCAGCAGCCAAGAGCCTAGCGGAGATTACGAGCAGTACTTC.

V usage is TRBV28 and J usage is TRBJ2-2; maybe TRBD1 (6 bases). The CDR3 spans 14 residues. The V end was cut by 8 bases, the J end by 3 bases, with 13 bases between. Per the germline V gene, CDR1 is MDHEN and CDR2 is SYDVKM. The CDR3 sequence: CASARDTYTGELFF. CDR3 nucleotides: TGTGCCAGCGCCCGGGACACATACACCGGGGAGCTGTTTTTT.

The rearrangement joins TRBV27 to TRBJ2-5, with D unresolved. V lost 1 base and J lost 1, with 1 base in between. CDR3 length: 12 amino acids. Germline V gives CDR1 MNHEY, CDR2 SMNVEV (reference sequence). For the CDR3, the DNA is TGTGCCAGCAGTTTATTCCAAGAGACCCAGTACTTC. Residues: CASSLFQETQYF.

V gene TRBV28 combines with J gene TRBJ1-1; 7 nucleotides align to TRBD1. Trimming cost V 5 bases and J 5 bases; bases outside gene matches: 8. The CDR3 loop spans 14 amino acids. Germline CDR1 is MDHEN and CDR2 is SYDVKM. The DNA for the CDR3 is TGTGCCAGCAGTCTCTACAGGGGACTGACTGAAGCTTTCTTT. The encoded protein is CASSLYRGLTEAFF.